The clone carrying this T cell receptor (beta chain) has more than one count but fewer than ten. What it recognizes is unknown. Breast cancer patients provided tissue from their axillary draining lymph nodes. This specimen comes from a study of breast tumors, draining lymph nodes, adjacent tissues. Trimming at V came to 3 bases and at J to 6 bases, leaving 13 bases not matched to a gene. Germline assignment: CDR1 SGHAT and CDR2 FQNNGV. This CDR3 region has 17 residues. Each CDR3 protein gets one entry after TCRdb re-called the multiplex PCR reads with MiXCR. The sample records approximately 130,000 distinct CDR3 sequences, approximately 20% being singletons. Broader study findings: The data were judged consistent with most tumor T cells coming from lymph node and expanding in tumor.

The clonotype originates from a female donor with breast cancer. Some clones in this sample may be carry-over from other donors' samples. The chain carries TRBV11-2 and TRBJ1-5, with 8 bases lining up with TRBD1. The sequencing sample was made of axillary lymph node tissue. The CDR3 protein is CASSLMTLDREFQPQHF. The DNA of the CDR3 is TGTGCCAGCAGCTTGATGACCTTGGACAGGGAATTTCAGCCCCAGCATTTT. Complete variable domain (other parts from reference TRBV11-2 and TRBJ1-5): EAGVAQSPRYKIIEKRQSVAFWCNPISGHATLYWYQQILGQGPKLLIQFQNNGVVDDSQLPKDRFSAERLKGVDSTLKIQPAKLEDSAVYLCASSLMTLDREFQPQHFGDGTRLSIL.